The entry that follows covers one TCR beta chain sequence. Only in-frame clones appear in the TCRdb table, and some are missing; sequencing was by immunoSEQ multiplex PCR. The data hold fewer than 300,000 clones, with 85% to 90% observed a single time. The data stem from a study of blood T cell repertoires in COVID-19. For the study at large: The United States, Italy and Spain were the sources of the acute and convalescent COVID-19 samples. Nucleic acid was either cDNA or gDNA, and it came from T cells, B-cell-depleted T cells, or PBMCs.

The sequence was collected from a human donor in a cohort sampled during active COVID-19. Sequenced input: peripheral blood.

CDR3 loop: CASSQQGAGEKLFF. CDR3 nucleotides: TGCGCCAGCAGCCAACAGGGGGCAGGCGAAAAACTGTTTTTT. The V and J genes are TRBV5-1 and TRBJ1-4; 9 bases agree with TRBD1. CDR1 is SGHRS and CDR2 is YFSETQ in the germline V gene. V lost 4 bases and J lost 8; bases outside the gene matches: 6. The CDR3 extends over 14 amino acids.